The 29 T cell receptor beta chains presented below share a single source sample, sequenced in a study of T cell responses to AZD1222 COVID-19 vaccine. TCRdb's copy holds only in-frame clones and misses some; the assay was immunoSEQ multiplex PCR. The sample contains around 140,000 clones, approximately 90% of which appear only once. The sample here was peripheral blood, taken on day 0 of AZD1222 vaccination. Every receptor here comes from an adult in good health.

This chain connects TRBV21-1 to TRBJ2-3; the table assigns TRBD1, which was not confirmed against the DNA. TRBV21-1 is deemed a pseudogene. The CDR3 is 14 residues long. CDR3 sequence (DNA): TGTGCCAGCAGCAAAGTTGCAGGCAGGGATACGCAGTATTTT. This gives the protein CASSKVAGRDTQYF.

V is TRBV20-1 and J is TRBJ1-2, with a weak D call TRBD1 (5 bases). Per the germline V gene, CDR1 is DFQATT and CDR2 is SNEGSKA (reference sequence). V gave up 3 bases and J gave up 6 bases, with 8 bases separating them. This CDR3 has 11 amino acids. CDR3 protein: CSARGRDGYTF. The CDR3 coding sequence is TGCAGTGCTAGGGGACGGGATGGCTACACCTTC.

V usage is TRBV5-5 and J usage is TRBJ1-1; 7 positions agree with TRBD1. With 6 bases clipped from V and 8 bases from J, the junction kept 10 bases outside the gene matches. There are 13 residues in the CDR3. Germline V gene sequence: CDR1 SGHKS, CDR2 YYEKEE (reference sequence). The CDR3 is CASILNLQGEAFF. DNA of the CDR3: TGTGCCAGCATCCTCAACCTACAGGGGGAAGCTTTCTTT.

The chain has TRBV11-2 and TRBJ1-2; a possible D gene is TRBD1 (5 bases). CDR1 SGHAT and CDR2 FQNNGV come from the germline V gene. V lost 5 bases and J 8 bases, leaving 12 bases between the germline ends. This CDR3 is 12 amino acids long. CDR3 in DNA: TGTGCCAGCAGCACCCCGGGGGAAGGCTACACCTTC. Translating gives CASSTPGEGYTF.

This chain connects TRBV11-2 to TRBJ2-1; 7 nucleotides align to TRBD2. After removal of 6 bases from V and 3 bases from J, the junction contained 11 bases not matched to a gene. The germline CDR1 and CDR2 sequences are SGHAT and FQNNGV. The CDR3 length is 16 residues. This chain's CDR3 is CASRPPGGGSYNEQFF. DNA for the CDR3: TGTGCCAGCAGACCTCCGGGGGGAGGGAGCTACAATGAGCAGTTCTTC.

The chain links TRBV13 to TRBJ2-1; the D call may be TRBD1 or TRBD2 (5 bases each). Trimming shortened V by 6 bases and J by 2 bases, and 14 bases separated the two germline ends. Germline V gene sequence: CDR1 PRHDT, CDR2 FYEKMQ (reference sequence). The CDR3 covers 15 residues. The CDR3 protein is CASSPGPGAYNEQFF. In DNA, the CDR3 is TGTGCCAGCAGTCCGGGACCTGGGGCCTACAATGAGCAGTTCTTC.

The chain couples TRBV7-9 to TRBJ1-3; no firm D call. The germline V gene has CDR1 SEHNR and CDR2 FQNEAQ (reference sequence). V was trimmed by 1 base and J by 4 bases, leaving 14 bases between them. The CDR3 has 16 residues. CDR3 loop: CASSLGPDLAGNTIYF. Here the CDR3 DNA reads TGTGCCAGCAGCTTAGGTCCGGATTTAGCGGGAAACACCATATATTTT.

The chain is built from TRBV27 and TRBJ2-3; 7 bases fit TRBD2. This CDR3 region has 12 residues. Looked up from germline, CDR1 is MNHEY and CDR2 is SMNVEV (reference sequence). V was pared by 3 bases and J by 6 bases, with 0 bases of the junction left unmatched. Here the CDR3 reads CASSLGGDTQYF. The CDR3 DNA reads TGTGCCAGCAGTTTGGGGGGGGATACGCAGTATTTT.

J is TRBJ1-6 and V is TRBV3-1 (or the pseudogene TRBV3-2), with D perhaps matching TRBD1 (5 bases). The CDR3 contains 15 residues. The ends were cut back, 8 bases at V and 7 bases at J, with 18 bases in the middle. Germline V gene data show CDR1 as LGHDT and CDR2 as YNNKEL (reference sequence). DNA of the CDR3: TGTGCCAGCTCGTTAAGCGACAGCGCCAATTCACCCCTCCACTTT. Protein product: CASSLSDSANSPLHF.

This chain links TRBV7-3 with TRBJ1-1; tentatively, D is TRBD1 (6 bases). With 5 bases removed from V and 3 bases from J, the gap between germline ends came to 13 bases. There are 14 residues in the CDR3. CDR1 is SGHTA, CDR2 FQGTGA, per germline. CDR3 residues: CASSPGQGHTEAFF. The CDR3 DNA follows: TGTGCCAGCAGCCCCGGGCAGGGGCACACTGAAGCTTTCTTT.

This clone was found once. The V and J genes are TRBV24-1 and TRBJ2-5; 10 bases line up with TRBD2. The V gene end was trimmed by 4 bases and the J gene end by 5 bases; junction bases not matched to a gene: 9. The V gene's germline CDR1 is KGHDR and CDR2 SFDVKD. CDR3 length: 16 residues. CDR3 sequence reads: CATSEGAGGPWETQYF. The CDR3 DNA reads TGTGCCACCAGTGAAGGAGCGGGGGGGCCGTGGGAGACCCAGTACTTC.

This clone was seen a single time. The V call is TRBV27, the J call TRBJ1-2, with 7 bases fitting TRBD1. The CDR3 covers 15 residues. In germline, CDR1 is MNHEY, CDR2 SMNVEV (reference sequence). V was clipped by 0 bases and J by 8 bases; unmatched bases: 9. CDR3 nucleotide sequence: TGTGCCAGCAGTTTATCGTTGACAGGGATGGGCGGCTACACCTTC. It encodes CASSLSLTGMGGYTF.

The rearrangement joins TRBV12-3 or TRBV12-4 to TRBJ2-7; possibly TRBD2 for D (5 bases). The CDR3 covers 13 residues. Trimming took 2 bases from V and 7 from J, leaving 12 bases between them. The CDR3 sequence is CASSLLEASEQYF. The CDR3 DNA reads as TGTGCCAGCAGTTTACTGGAGGCCAGTGAGCAGTACTTC.

For this clone: At the DNA level, this CDR3 is encoded by other sequences in the same sample as well. The rearrangement links TRBV3-1 (or the pseudogene TRBV3-2) to TRBJ1-5; unclear D gene. V lost 5 bases and J 0 bases, leaving 5 bases between the germline ends. The germline CDR1 and CDR2 sequences are LGHDT and YNNKEL (reference sequence). The CDR3 is 13 amino acids. This CDR3 is CASSSYSNQPQHF. The CDR3 DNA follows: TGTGCCAGCAGCTCCTATAGCAATCAGCCCCAGCATTTT.

The chain employs TRBV5-6 and TRBJ1-4; the D is unclear. The germline V gene encodes CDR1 SGHDT and CDR2 YYEEEE. Trimming left V 2 bases short and J 0 bases short, with 5 bases between. The CDR3 contains 14 residues. CDR3 bases: TGTGCCAGCAGCTTTACAGCAACTAATGAAAAACTGTTTTTT. As protein: CASSFTATNEKLFF.

The V gene is TRBV7-2, the J gene TRBJ1-2; D possibly corresponds to TRBD1 (5 bases). The germline V gene has CDR1 SGHTA and CDR2 FQGNSA. Between the trimmed V and J ends, which lost 7 bases and 0 bases, there was a span of 18 bases. The length of the CDR3 is 16 residues. CDR3 in DNA: TGTGCCAGCACCCTAGACAGCTCCCGGCCTAACTATGGCTACACCTTC. Translation: CASTLDSSRPNYGYTF.

This chain joins TRBV29-1 and TRBJ2-5; D not certain. The CDR3 has 12 residues. The germline V gene encodes CDR1 SQVTM and CDR2 ANQGSEA. V was cut by 7 bases and J by 2 bases, with 11 bases left in between. The CDR3 spells CSGRSPQETQYF. The CDR3 nucleotides are TGCAGCGGGCGAAGCCCACAAGAGACCCAGTACTTC.

This rearrangement joins TRBV11-2 to TRBJ2-3, with 8 bases aligning to TRBD2. Per germline, CDR1 SGHAT and CDR2 FQNNGV. This CDR3 contains 16 residues. After removal of 3 bases from V and 2 bases from J, the junction contained 7 bases not matched to a gene. The CDR3 nucleotides are TGTGCCAGCAGCTTTCCAGCGGGGGCGCCCACAGATACGCAGTATTTT. It encodes CASSFPAGAPTDTQYF.

The rearrangement links TRBV4-1 to TRBJ2-5; 8 bases are a match to TRBD2. Trimming removed 2 bases from V and 9 bases from J; junction bases left unmatched: 14. From germline, CDR1 is MGHRA and CDR2 YSYEKL. There are 16 residues in the CDR3. CDR3 sequence reads: CASSQSLPGLGRAQYF. In DNA form, the CDR3 reads TGCGCCAGCAGCCAATCACTACCGGGACTAGGGAGGGCCCAGTACTTC.

The rearrangement links TRBV28 to TRBJ2-2; no clear D. The germline V gene has CDR1 MDHEN and CDR2 SYDVKM. V was trimmed by 2 bases and J by 7 bases, leaving 8 bases between them. This CDR3 comprises 13 residues. The CDR3 bases are TGTGCCAGCAGTTTACGGCTGGACGGGGAGCTGTTTTTT. Protein: CASSLRLDGELFF.

The chain has TRBV3-1 (or the pseudogene TRBV3-2) and TRBJ1-5; no firm D call. V was cut by 0 bases and J by 5 bases, with 5 bases left in between. The CDR3 runs to 13 residues. Germline-derived CDR1 and CDR2 are LGHDT and YNNKEL (reference sequence). The CDR3 DNA is TGTGCCAGCAGCCAAGATAGATATCAGCCCCAGCATTTT. Its translation is CASSQDRYQPQHF.

This sequence joins TRBV4-2 and TRBJ2-2, with D possibly being TRBD2 (6 bases). CDR3 length: 15 residues. V was shortened by 10 bases and J by 0 bases, with 15 bases between the two germline ends. Per the germline V gene, CDR1 is LGHNA and CDR2 is YNFKEQ. CDR3 bases: TGTGCCACCCCAACTAGCTGCGCGAACACCGGGGAGCTGTTTTTT. Protein: CATPTSCANTGELFF.

The chain has TRBV6-5 and TRBJ2-7; D possibly corresponds to TRBD2 (7 bases). The CDR3 runs 16 residues. V dropped 4 bases and J dropped 1 base, with 17 bases sitting between them. Germline-derived CDR1 and CDR2 are MNHEY and SVGAGI. In DNA, the CDR3 is TGTGCCAGCAGTTCGTGGGGGGGCGGAGAGTCCTACGAGCAGTACTTC. Amino acid sequence: CASSSWGGGESYEQYF.

This clone was seen only once. V usage is TRBV19 and J usage is TRBJ1-1; D perhaps matches TRBD1 (6 bases). V was shortened by 9 bases and J by 2 bases, with 16 bases between the two germline ends. CDR3 size: 14 residues. Per germline, CDR1 LNHDA and CDR2 SQIVND (reference sequence). The DNA for the CDR3 is TGTGCCAGCTCCTCTAGGGGGACAAACACTGAAGCTTTCTTT. Protein: CASSSRGTNTEAFF.

V gene TRBV28 combines with J gene TRBJ1-2; TRBD1 agrees at 8 bases. Per germline, CDR1 MDHEN and CDR2 SYDVKM. The length of the CDR3 is 16 residues. The V gene end was trimmed by 5 bases and the J gene end by 7 bases; junction bases not matched to a gene: 15. The CDR3 loop reads CASSPGTGALLGGYTF. The CDR3, as DNA: TGTGCCAGCAGTCCCGGGACAGGCGCCCTCTTAGGTGGCTACACCTTC.

The chain uses TRBV2 and TRBJ1-6; tentatively, D is TRBD1 (5 bases). Germline CDR1 is SNHLY and CDR2 is FYNNEI. Trimming stripped 8 bases from V and 8 bases from J, with 22 bases between. CDR3 length: 16 amino acids. In nucleotides, the CDR3 is TGTGCCAGCGGAAATGGGGCCGGCAGGGAAGATTCACCCCTCCACTTT. Protein: CASGNGAGREDSPLHF.

In the case of this clone: An end of the junction differs from the germline gene, which may be a read error. The J gene is TRBJ1-2, the V gene TRBV7-2, with D tentatively TRBD1 (5 bases). CDR1 is SGHTA and CDR2 is FQGNSA in the germline V gene. CDR3 length: 11 residues. The CDR3 loop reads CASSYTAGAEF. CDR3 coding DNA: TGTGCCAGCAGTTACACGGCCGGGGCAGAATTC.

The chain couples TRBV4-1 to TRBJ2-7; no firm D call. Germline V gives CDR1 MGHRA, CDR2 YSYEKL. With 7 bases removed from V and 4 bases from J, the gap between germline ends came to 23 bases. The CDR3 runs to 16 residues. The CDR3 protein is CASTPAAALGSYEQYF. DNA for the CDR3: TGCGCCAGCACCCCAGCTGCAGCCTTAGGGTCGTACGAGCAGTACTTC.

This chain uses TRBV19 with TRBJ2-7; the D gene could be TRBD1 or TRBD2 (5 bases each). Trimming cost V 3 bases and J 4 bases, with 13 bases left between them. CDR3 length: 14 residues. In germline, CDR1 is LNHDA, CDR2 SQIVND (reference sequence). CDR3 region: CASSIWGRRYEQYF. The CDR3 DNA is TGTGCCAGTAGTATCTGGGGCAGGAGGTACGAGCAGTACTTC.